This T cell receptor (beta chain) is from a study of CD8+ T cells in alopecia areata. The overall study: Tofacitinib lasted 6 to 18 months, then 6 months off drug. Study-wide points: Given one nonresponder, whether baseline CD8+ expansion relates to response remains uncertain.

Treatment indicated: oral pan-JAK inhibitor, 5-10 mg twice daily. RNA extraction and reverse transcription yielded cDNA as sequencing template. Generated by immunoSEQ multiplex PCR, the TCRdb table keeps only in-frame clones and is missing some. This table holds 170,000 or so clones, 40% to 65% found once. In its sample, this clone was seen a few times. Its antigen is not identified. V was clipped by 0 bases and J by 14 bases; unmatched bases: 9. The CDR3 sequence is 13 residues long. Germline V gene sequence: CDR1 LNHNV, CDR2 YYDKDF (reference sequence). The sample in question was CD8+ T cells sorted from blood, obtained at week 24, from a patient treated with tofacitinib. The chain has TRBV15 and TRBJ1-2; 7 bases map to TRBD1. This TCR was recovered from a human donor with alopecia areata. CDR3 in DNA: TGTGCCACCAGCAGAGATTGGGGACAGCCTGAAACCTTC. Translated, it gives CATSRDWGQPETF. Based on the CDR3 plus reference TRBV15 and TRBJ1-2, the full variable domain is DAMVIQNPRYQVTQFGKPVTLSCSQTLNHNVMYWYQQKSSQAPKLLFHYYDKDFNNEADTPDNFQSRRPNTSFCFLDIRSPGLGDTAMYLCATSRDWGQPETFGSGTRLTVV.